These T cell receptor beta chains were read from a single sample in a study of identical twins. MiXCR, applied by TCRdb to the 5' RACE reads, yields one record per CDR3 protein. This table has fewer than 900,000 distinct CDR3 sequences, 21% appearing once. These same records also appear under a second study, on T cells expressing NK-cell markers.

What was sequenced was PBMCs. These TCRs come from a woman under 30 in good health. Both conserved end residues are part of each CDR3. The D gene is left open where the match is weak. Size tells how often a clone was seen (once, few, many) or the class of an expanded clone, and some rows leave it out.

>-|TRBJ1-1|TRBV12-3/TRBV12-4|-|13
TGTGCCAGCGGATATGCTAGGGACACTGAAGCTTTCTTT
CASGYARDTEAFF
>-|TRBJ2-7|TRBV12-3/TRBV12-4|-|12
TGTGCCAGCGGCCATACTGCCTACGAGCAGTACTTC
CASGHTAYEQYF
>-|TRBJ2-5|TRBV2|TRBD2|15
TGTGCCAGCAGTGAAGGGTCTAGCGGAGAAGAGACCCAGTACTTC
CASSEGSSGEETQYF
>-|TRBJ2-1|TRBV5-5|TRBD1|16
TGTGCCAGCAGCTTGGGATTGGGGACAGGGGAGGGTGAGCAGTTCTTC
CASSLGLGTGEGEQFF
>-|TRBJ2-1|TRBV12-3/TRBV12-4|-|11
TGTGCCAGCAGTTTAGGACTAGTCTGGTTCTTC
CASSLGLVWFF
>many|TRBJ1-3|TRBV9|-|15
TGTGCCAGCAGCGCCACCGGGGCGGCTGGAAACACCATATATTTT
CASSATGAAGNTIYF
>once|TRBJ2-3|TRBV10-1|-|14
TGCGCCAGCAGTCCCCAACTCAACACAGATACGCAGTATTTT
CASSPQLNTDTQYF
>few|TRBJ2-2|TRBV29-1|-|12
TGCAGCGGCGCACCAAGACTAGGGGAGCTGTTTTTT
CSGAPRLGELFF
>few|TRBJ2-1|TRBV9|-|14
TGTGCCAGCAGCGCCTTTAGCTCGTACAATGAGCAGTTCTTC
CASSAFSSYNEQFF
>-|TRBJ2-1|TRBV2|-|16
TGTGCCAGCAGTGAAGAGGGTCTCTCGGCCAGGTATGAGCAGTTCTTC
CASSEEGLSARYEQFF
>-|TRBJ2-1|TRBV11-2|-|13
TGTGCCAGCAGCGGGAGCGTTTACAATGAGCAGTTCTTC
CASSGSVYNEQFF
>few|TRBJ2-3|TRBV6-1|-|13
TGTGCCAGCGGTGACGGGAGCACAGATACGCAGTATTTT
CASGDGSTDTQYF
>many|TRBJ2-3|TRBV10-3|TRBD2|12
TGTGCCATCAGCTTAGCGGGCGATACGCAGTATTTT
CAISLAGDTQYF
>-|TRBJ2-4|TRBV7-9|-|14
TGTGCCAGCAGCTTAGTCGATACGGAAAACATTCAGTACTTC
CASSLVDTENIQYF
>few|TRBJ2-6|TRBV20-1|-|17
TGCAGTGCTGGCCGAGGGGGAGGGGTCACTGGGGCCAACGTCCTGACTTTC
CSAGRGGGVTGANVLTF